What follows are 23 T cell receptor beta chains derived from one specimen sequenced in a study of T cell repertoires in cytomegalovirus infection. MiXCR was run by TCRdb on the reads, yielding one entry per CDR3 protein. The data hold some 920,000 distinct CDR3 sequences, with roughly 30% observed a single time. Antigens for these TCRs are unknown. Sequencing was performed on cultured CD8+ T cells from PBMCs, taken from culture after CMV antigen stimulation. These receptor sequences come from a human donor in good health (CMV status not recorded). Some clones in this sample may be carry-over from other donors' samples.

This clonotype was seen more than once but under ten times. The chain carries TRBV19 and TRBJ2-6; 7 bases align to TRBD1. This CDR3 has 19 amino acids. CDR1 is LNHDA and CDR2 is SQIVND in the germline V gene (reference sequence). V shed 2 bases, J shed 0 bases, and the junction held 10 bases outside the gene matches. Here the CDR3 DNA reads TGTGCCAGTAGTATAAAAGTCGTGACAGGGAGCTCTGGGGCCAACGTCCTGACTTTC. It is translated as CASSIKVVTGSSGANVLTF.

The sample holds a few counts of this clonotype. The rearrangement joins TRBV12-3 or TRBV12-4 to TRBJ1-2; the match to TRBD1 covers 9 bases. The trim removed 4 bases at V and 14 bases at J, leaving 8 bases unmatched. The CDR3 totals 12 residues. The CDR3 region is CASSSFRDRETF. The CDR3 DNA sequence: TGTGCCAGCAGTTCTTTCCGGGACAGGGAGACCTTC.

This clonotype was observed a handful of times. The rearrangement uses TRBV27 and TRBJ1-5; the D is unclear. The CDR3 is 13 residues long. Trimming cost V 3 bases and J 5 bases, with 8 bases left between them. Per the germline V gene, CDR1 is MNHEY and CDR2 is SMNVEV (reference sequence). The CDR3 sequence is CASSLGRHQPQHF. CDR3 bases: TGTGCCAGCAGTTTGGGAAGGCATCAGCCCCAGCATTTT.

V and J are TRBV7-9 and TRBJ1-1; a possible D gene is TRBD1 (5 bases). Trimming pared 8 bases from V and 0 bases from J, leaving 13 bases between. The CDR3 has 14 amino acids. Germline V gene lookup returns CDR1 SEHNR and CDR2 FQNEAQ (reference sequence). The CDR3 loop is CASWNGHLNTEAFF. For the CDR3, the DNA is TGTGCCAGCTGGAACGGACACTTGAACACTGAAGCTTTCTTT.

This chain connects TRBV7-6 to TRBJ2-5; 11 nucleotides line up with TRBD2. This CDR3 has 18 amino acids. Germline V gene sequence: CDR1 SGHVS, CDR2 FNYEAQ. V shed 1 base, J shed 4 bases, and the junction held 11 bases outside the gene matches. CDR3 nucleotides: TGTGCCAGCAGCTTAGTAGTTAGCGGGGGGGCCTACGGAGAGACCCAGTACTTC. This gives the protein CASSLVVSGGAYGETQYF.

The chain recombines TRBV20-1 with TRBJ2-2; 8 bases match TRBD1. The CDR3 consists of 13 residues. Losses at the gene ends were 3 bases for V and 10 bases for J; bases not matched to a gene: 7. Germline CDR1 and CDR2: DFQATT and SNEGSKA (reference sequence). CDR3 nucleotide sequence: TGCAGTGCTAGGGACAGGGTCGAGGAGGAGCTGTTTTTT. As protein: CSARDRVEEELFF.

The V and J genes are TRBV7-6 and TRBJ1-2; D gene unclear. The ends were cut back, 1 base at V and 5 bases at J, with 8 bases in the middle. CDR3 length: 13 amino acids. Germline-derived CDR1 and CDR2 are SGHVS and FNYEAQ. For the CDR3, the DNA is TGTGCCAGCAGCTTAGTTCCACTTTATGGCTACACCTTC. Amino acid sequence: CASSLVPLYGYTF.

The rearrangement joins TRBV4-1 to TRBJ2-7; 8 bases are a match to TRBD2. CDR1 is MGHRA and CDR2 is YSYEKL in the germline V gene. The V segment lost 4 bases and the J segment 2 bases; nucleotides outside the gene matches: 7. CDR3 length equals 15 residues. CDR3 region: CASSLEGSGAYEQYF. In DNA form, the CDR3 reads TGCGCCAGCAGCCTCGAAGGTAGCGGGGCCTACGAGCAGTACTTC.

Worth noting for this clonotype: Sequence at one end of the junction differs from germline and may be a read error. The J gene is TRBJ2-1, the V gene TRBV7-6, with a tentative D call TRBD1 (6 bases). The CDR3 extends over 15 amino acids. Germline V gives CDR1 SGHVS, CDR2 FNYEAQ. The CDR3 DNA reads TGTGCCAGTAGCTTCACAGGGAACCCCTACAATGAGCAGTTCTTC. Translation gives CASSFTGNPYNEQFF.

Here the CDR3 DNA reads TGCAGCGTCCCTATGGGCACTGAAGCTTTCTTT. Translating it yields CSVPMGTEAFF. The chain carries TRBV29-1 and TRBJ1-1; D call uncertain. Between the trimmed V and J ends, which lost 6 bases and 4 bases, there was a span of 9 bases. CDR3 length equals 11 residues. CDR1 is SQVTM, CDR2 ANQGSEA, per germline. Drawing the rest from reference TRBV29-1 and TRBJ1-1, the complete variable domain is SAVISQKPSRDICQRGTSLTIQCQVDSQVTMMFWYRQQPGQSLTLIATANQGSEATYESGFVIDKFPISRPNLTFSTLTVSNMSPEDSSIYLCSVPMGTEAFFGQGTRLTVV.

This clonotype was recorded many times. The rearrangement joins TRBV7-2 to TRBJ2-1; 12 bases agree with TRBD2. CDR1 and CDR2 (germline): SGHTA, FQGNSA. Trimming removed 4 bases from V and 7 bases from J; junction bases left unmatched: 8. There are 16 residues in the CDR3. CDR3 sequence (DNA): TGTGCCAGCAGCTCCCCTACTAGCGGGGGGACGAATGAGCAGTTCTTC. Its translation is CASSSPTSGGTNEQFF. The variable domain in full, with the rest retrieved from reference TRBV7-2 and TRBJ2-1, is GAGVSQSPSNKVTEKGKDVELRCDPISGHTALYWYRQSLGQGLEFLIYFQGNSAPDKSGLPSDRFSAERTGGSVSTLTIQRTQQEDSAVYLCASSSPTSGGTNEQFFGPGTRLTVL.

This clonotype was seen a handful of times. The chain employs TRBV20-1 and TRBJ1-1, with TRBD1 identical over 8 bases. The CDR3 is 14 residues long. V trimming: 2 bases; J trimming: 5 bases; junction bases outside the gene matches: 7. CDR1 is DFQATT, CDR2 SNEGSKA, per germline (reference sequence). This CDR3 is CSARSTGVWTEAFF. In DNA form, the CDR3 reads TGCAGTGCTAGATCGACAGGGGTTTGGACTGAAGCTTTCTTT.

This clonotype was counted between two and nine times. The chain uses TRBV7-6 and TRBJ2-1; D is possibly TRBD1 (5 bases). Germline values: CDR1 SGHVS, CDR2 FNYEAQ. V was clipped by 5 bases and J by 0 bases, with 17 bases between them. CDR3 length: 17 residues. CDR3 sequence: CASSPNEGASSYNEQFF. As DNA, the CDR3 is TGTGCCAGCAGCCCCAACGAAGGGGCAAGCTCCTACAATGAGCAGTTCTTC.

The chain has TRBV12-5 and TRBJ1-1; the match to TRBD1 covers 8 bases. The junction had 8 bases not matched to a gene; V was cut back by 3 bases and J by 2 bases. The germline CDR1 and CDR2 sequences are LGHNT and FRNRAP. The CDR3 loop spans 16 amino acids. The CDR3 is CASGLNLDRENTEAFF. The CDR3, as DNA: TGTGCTAGTGGTTTAAATTTGGACAGGGAAAACACTGAAGCTTTCTTT. Drawing the rest from reference TRBV12-5 and TRBJ1-1, the complete variable domain is DARVTQTPRHKVTEMGQEVTMRCQPILGHNTVFWYRQTMMQGLELLAYFRNRAPLDDSGMPKDRFSAEMPDATLATLKIQPSEPRDSAVYFCASGLNLDRENTEAFFGQGTRLTVV.

This clonotype was recorded at least ten times. The rearrangement links TRBV27 to TRBJ1-5; D unclear. Trimming took off 6 bases at V and 0 bases at J, with 6 bases between the two ends. Germline V CDR1 and CDR2: MNHEY, SMNVEV (reference sequence). This CDR3 is built from 13 residues. CDR3 amino acids: CASSRLSNQPQHF. CDR3 in DNA: TGTGCCAGCAGCCGCCTTAGCAATCAGCCCCAGCATTTT.

This clonotype came up many times. V usage is TRBV7-6 and J usage is TRBJ2-3, with D perhaps matching TRBD2 (5 bases). CDR1 and CDR2 from the germline V gene are SGHVS and FNYEAQ. The V and J ends lost 4 bases and 5 bases respectively, with 16 bases between them. The CDR3 runs 15 residues. The CDR3 region is CASSYRAIAKDTQYF. CDR3 nucleotide sequence: TGTGCCAGCAGCTACCGGGCCATAGCGAAAGATACGCAGTATTTT.

The chain combines TRBV29-1 with TRBJ2-5, with a tentative D call TRBD2 (5 bases). The CDR3 consists of 14 residues. The germline V gene has CDR1 SQVTM and CDR2 ANQGSEA. Trimming pared 1 base from V and 1 base from J, leaving 10 bases between. DNA for the CDR3: TGCAGCGTTGAAGGAGGCGGGCGCCAAGAGACCCAGTACTTC. This sequence encodes CSVEGGGRQETQYF.

The genes are TRBV6-1 and TRBJ1-1; D gene unclear. Deletions cut 3 bases from V and 7 bases from J, with 6 bases between. The CDR3 is 11 amino acids. Per germline, CDR1 MNHNS and CDR2 SASEGT. CDR3 protein: CASSDYVEAFF. DNA of the CDR3: TGTGCCAGCAGTGACTACGTTGAAGCTTTCTTT.

The sample holds a few counts of this clonotype. The rearrangement joins TRBV6-2 or TRBV6-3 to TRBJ1-4, with unresolved D. CDR1 and CDR2 from the germline V gene are MNHEY and SVGEGT. CDR3 length equals 14 residues. Trimming removed 0 bases from V and 8 bases from J, with 10 bases in between. The CDR3 loop reads CASSYSMGGEKLFF. The CDR3 bases are TGTGCCAGCAGTTACTCGATGGGAGGCGAAAAACTGTTTTTT.

V gene TRBV6-2 or TRBV6-3 combines with J gene TRBJ2-7, with D hard to call. Looked up from germline, CDR1 is MNHEY and CDR2 is SVGEGT. The CDR3 has 14 amino acids. The V end was cut by 2 bases, the J end by 0 bases, with 8 bases between. In DNA, the CDR3 is TGTGCCAGCAGTTACGATAAGACCTCCTACGAGCAGTACGTC. It encodes CASSYDKTSYEQYV.

This clonotype turned up a few times. The chain couples TRBV6-6 to TRBJ2-5; 7 nucleotides line up with TRBD1. Germline V lookup: CDR1 MNHNY, CDR2 SVGAGI (reference sequence). The length of the CDR3 is 13 residues. J lost 5 bases, V lost 6 bases, and 6 bases had no gene match. The CDR3 coding sequence is TGTGCCAGCAGCCGACAGGGTTTGGAGACCCAGTACTTC. Translated: CASSRQGLETQYF.

This clonotype came up a few times. The CDR3 loop is CASSPEGVKAFF. The CDR3 DNA follows: TGTGCCAGCAGCCCCGAAGGCGTTAAAGCTTTCTTT. J is TRBJ1-1 and V is TRBV7-9, with D hard to call. Germline CDR1 reads SEHNR; CDR2 reads FQNEAQ (reference sequence). The CDR3 length is 12 residues. V was cut by 5 bases and J by 9 bases, with 13 bases left in between. Looking up the rest from reference TRBV7-9 and TRBJ1-1 gives the full variable domain: DTGVSQNPRHKITKRGQNVTFRCDPISEHNRLYWYRQTLGQGPEFLTYFQNEAQLEKSRLLSDRFSAERPKGSFSTLEIQRTEQGDSAMYLCASSPEGVKAFFGQGTRLTVV.

The rearrangement joins TRBV6-8 to TRBJ2-1; the match to TRBD1 covers 7 bases. This CDR3 region has 15 residues. CDR1 and CDR2 from the germline V gene are MNHGY and SAAAGT. The V gene end was trimmed by 4 bases and the J gene end by 2 bases; junction bases not matched to a gene: 5. The CDR3 bases are TGTGCCAGCAGTTGGGGACAGCGCGCCTACAATGAGCAGTTCTTC. Translation gives CASSWGQRAYNEQFF.